The sequence of this T cell receptor (beta chain) was determined in a study of T cells in tuberculosis. Study in general: Sequenced TCRs come from CD1B-GMM tetramer-binding T cells.

Sorting used thawed, overnight-rested PBMC stained with anti-CD3, a viability dye and GMM-loaded CD1B tetramer. The lipid loaded on the CD1B tetramers was C32 glucose monomycolate from Rhodococcus equi. Tetramer-sorted PBMC had been CD14 monocyte-depleted before freezing. Tetramer-negative cells, about 94,000 per donor, were also sorted. Measured with immunoSEQ multiplex PCR; TCRdb has only the in-frame clones, and not every one. This table has tens of thousands of clones, about four fifths appearing once. Sequences were obtained from CD1b-GMM tetramer-negative cells sorted from PBMCs. The source of this sequence is an adult woman with latent tuberculosis.

Here the CDR3 DNA reads TGCGCCAGCAGGTACGGGACAGGGCGAAAGGACACTGAAGCTTTCTTT. This encodes CASRYGTGRKDTEAFF. V usage is TRBV5-1 and J usage is TRBJ1-1; 9 bases fit TRBD1. The CDR3 covers 16 residues. Germline CDR1 is SGHRS and CDR2 is YFSETQ. Unmatched junction bases numbered 11, after V lost 5 bases and J lost 3 bases.